This entry describes one TCR beta chain. The data stem from a study of T cells in Graves' hyperthyroidism and ophthalmopathy. V was trimmed by 2 bases and J by 8 bases, leaving 18 bases between them. There are 15 residues in the CDR3. Per germline, CDR1 SNHLY and CDR2 FYNNEI. The definition of stable Graves' hyperthyroidism was no ophthalmopathy progression within 18 months. RNA transcripts provided the source from which TCR beta CDR3 regions were amplified. HTBI primers were employed in a first-round RT-PCR of the TCR CDR3. In TCRdb, the multiplex PCR reads were re-called with MiXCR into one record per CDR3 protein. The sample lists around 580,000 distinct CDR3 sequences; 40% to 55% were seen once.

The clonotype comes from a young woman with Graves' hyperthyroidism. The specimen was peripheral blood or thyroid tissue (not recorded which). The V and J genes are TRBV2 and TRBJ1-2; TRBD1 is a possible D gene (5 bases). This chain's CDR3 is CASSERTNLQEGYTF. CDR3 nucleotide sequence: TGTGCCAGCAGTGAAAGGACAAACTTACAGGAAGGCTACACCTTC.